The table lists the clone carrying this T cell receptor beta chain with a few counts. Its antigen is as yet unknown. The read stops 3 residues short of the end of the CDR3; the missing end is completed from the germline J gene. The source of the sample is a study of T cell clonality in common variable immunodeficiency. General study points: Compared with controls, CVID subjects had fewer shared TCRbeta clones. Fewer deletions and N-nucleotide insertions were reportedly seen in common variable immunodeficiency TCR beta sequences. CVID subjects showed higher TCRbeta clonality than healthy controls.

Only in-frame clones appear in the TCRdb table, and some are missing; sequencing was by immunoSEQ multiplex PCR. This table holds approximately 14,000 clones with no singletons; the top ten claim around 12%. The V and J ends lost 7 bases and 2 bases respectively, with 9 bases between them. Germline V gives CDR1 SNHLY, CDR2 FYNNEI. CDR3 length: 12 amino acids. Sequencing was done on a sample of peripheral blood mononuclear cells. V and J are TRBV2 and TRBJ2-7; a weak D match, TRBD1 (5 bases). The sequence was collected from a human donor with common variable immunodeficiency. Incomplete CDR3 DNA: TGTGCCAGCATCACGACAGCCTACGAG. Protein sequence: CASITTAYE. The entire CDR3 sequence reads CASITTAYEQYF.